Listed here is a single T cell receptor beta chain. Its matching antigen is unknown. TCRdb re-called the multiplex PCR reads through MiXCR, storing one row per CDR3 protein. The profile shows 150,000 to 200,000 distinct CDR3 sequences, approximately 30% of them singletons. The CDR3 runs 15 residues. Germline V lookup: CDR1 LGHDT, CDR2 YNNKEL (reference sequence). Between the trimmed V and J ends, which lost 0 bases and 0 bases, there was a span of 9 bases. The record originates from a study of breast tumors, draining lymph nodes, adjacent tissues. Study-wide results and caveats: Compared with basal-like, luminal-like tumors shared significantly more repertoire with nontumor tissue. Most tumor T cells seemingly derive from lymph node, then expand in tumor. Tumor repertoires ranked between lymph nodes and nontumor tissue in diversity, with V and J gene preferences. Data only fit, rather than demonstrated, lymph node origin of most tumor T cells.

Samples came from axillary lymph nodes draining the breast cancer. Sequencing used axillary lymph node tissue. The receptor's source is a female donor with breast cancer. Some clones in this sample may be carry-over from other donors' samples. The rearrangement joins TRBV3-1 to TRBJ2-7; D is perhaps TRBD1 or TRBD2 (6 bases each). The DNA of the CDR3 is TGTGCCAGCAGCCAAGATGGGGGGCACTCCTACGAGCAGTACTTC. Protein: CASSQDGGHSYEQYF.